Sequencing of this T cell receptor (beta chain) was carried out in a study of shared clonotypes between healthy human individuals. Produced via immunoSEQ multiplex PCR; TCRdb's table is partial and in-frame only. Of millions of clones listed, around 95% were seen once; the top ten hold more than 0.1%. Study results and limitations: It was the non-shared clonotypes that had lower generation probabilities than clonotypes shared by all four donors. Several donors showed sharing of approximately 5% of naive CD4 clonotypes. Sequencing depth was expected to affect clonotype sharing among donors.

The V gene's germline CDR1 is SGDLS and CDR2 YYNGEE. The V end lost 2 bases, the J end lost 4 bases, and 12 bases lay between the germline ends. This CDR3 has 14 residues. Of note for this clone: Its antigen is unknown.

V and J are TRBV9 and TRBJ2-5, with D unclear. The sequencing input was naive CD4+ T cells sorted from blood. Regarding subset: CD45RA+ positively selected. The TCR comes from a man between 18 and 29 years old in good health. DNA of the CDR3: TGTGCCAGCAGCGTCGGTCCCGCTGGAGAGACCCAGTACTTC. The encoded protein is CASSVGPAGETQYF.